This T cell receptor (beta chain) was sequenced in a study of spatial heterogeneity in lung cancer. About the research overall: Alpha-chain sequences were consistently detected in smaller numbers than beta-chain sequences. Raw reads contained each unique TCR and UMI combination more than ten times on average.

Time point described: sample taken at primary tumor resection. No cells were sorted before sequencing. The whole RNA sequenced was extracted from tumor, nontumor lung or frozen PBMC. Samples were obtained from some 72 donors, all untreated early-stage non-small cell lung cancer patients. Study results and caveats: At resection, ubiquitous expanded tumor TCRs appeared in blood more than at follow-up.

TCRdb processed the 5' RACE reads anew with MiXCR; each CDR3 protein has one entry. The sample holds 82,000 or so distinct CDR3 sequences, 10% to 15% seen once. Concerning this clonotype: The target antigen is unknown.

Germline-derived CDR1 and CDR2 are DFQATT and SNEGSKA (reference sequence). V lost 6 bases and J 0 bases, leaving 17 bases between the germline ends. This CDR3 region has 15 residues. This TCR was sampled from a male donor with early-stage non-small cell lung cancer. The rearrangement links TRBV20-1 to TRBJ1-1; D may be TRBD1 (5 bases). Sequenced material: PBMCs, taken at surgery. CDR3 loop: CSAAGGTWMNTEAFF. The CDR3 DNA sequence: TGCAGTGCCGCTGGGGGGACCTGGATGAACACTGAAGCTTTCTTT.